The entry that follows covers one T cell receptor beta chain sequence. This specimen comes from a study of T cell changes during pregnancy in multiple sclerosis. Data came from immunoSEQ multiplex PCR; TCRdb stores just in-frame clones and leaves some out. The table shows about 100,000 clones, with about 94% occurring only once. This CDR3 has 15 residues. V shed 6 bases and J shed 2 bases, with 13 bases lying between them. From germline, CDR1 is MNHNS and CDR2 SASEGT. The chain recombines TRBV6-1 with TRBJ2-2; D is perhaps TRBD1 (6 bases). The source was peripheral blood, collected before pregnancy. This clonotype was sampled from a female donor with multiple sclerosis, enrolled in a pregnancy study. The DNA of the CDR3 is TGTGCCAGCAGCAAAGGACAGCCTAACACCGGGGAGCTGTTTTTT. Translated: CASSKGQPNTGELFF.